These 19 T cell receptor beta chains were sequenced from one sample in a study of T cells after posttransplantation cyclophosphamide (dated by TCRdb to about 2016). Library generation was performed with the immunoSEQ multiplex PCR assay. TCRdb mirrors the immuneACCESS table, restricted to in-frame sequences. Some clones are absent from its copies; in checked studies, under half trace to an unresolved V gene, and the reason for the others is unknown. For this sample, about 37,000 clones are listed, none of them singletons. The ten largest clonotypes hold approximately 6.3% of the sample. The sequencing sample was made of PBMCs. These receptors all come from a man in his thirties or forties in good health and a related stem cell transplant donor.

There are many counts of this clone. The V and J genes are TRBV4-3 and TRBJ2-7, with TRBD1 as a possible D gene (5 bases). Germline values: CDR1 LGHNA, CDR2 YSLEER. Trimming pared 0 bases from V and 0 bases from J, leaving 6 bases between. This CDR3 spans 14 amino acids. CDR3 sequence: CASSQDRGSYEQYF. DNA for the CDR3: TGCGCCAGCAGCCAAGATAGGGGCTCCTACGAGCAGTACTTC.

In this sample, this clone turned up many times. CDR3 in DNA: TGTGCCACCAGCAGGGGACAGGGGGGGAATGAGCAGTTCTTC. Amino acids: CATSRGQGGNEQFF. The chain carries TRBV15 and TRBJ2-1; TRBD1 matches 11 bases. Trimming took 3 bases from V and 7 from J; bases not matched to a gene: 2. Germline loops: CDR1 LNHNV, CDR2 YYDKDF (reference sequence). The CDR3 runs to 14 residues.

This clone was observed many times. The genes are TRBV19 and TRBJ2-7, with D perhaps TRBD1 (6 bases). The CDR3 has 15 amino acids. The V gene's germline CDR1 is LNHDA and CDR2 SQIVND (reference sequence). Trimming shortened V by 4 bases and J by 0 bases, and 13 bases separated the two germline ends. For the CDR3, the DNA is TGTGCCAGTAGTACCTCTGGGGGCCACTCCTACGAGCAGTACTTC. This codes for CASSTSGGHSYEQYF.

This clone was detected many times. The rearrangement joins TRBV6-5 to TRBJ1-3; 7 bases agree with TRBD1. Germline V gene data show CDR1 as MNHEY and CDR2 as SVGAGI. Trimming removed 5 bases from V and 1 base from J; junction bases left unmatched: 2. The CDR3 is 14 amino acids. This chain's CDR3 is CASSDRVSGNTIYF. CDR3 nucleotides: TGTGCCAGCAGTGACAGGGTTTCTGGAAACACCATATATTTT.

This clone came up many times. The chain carries TRBV7-8 and TRBJ1-2, with TRBD1 as a possible D gene (6 bases). The CDR3 is made up of 15 amino acids. Per germline, CDR1 SGHVS and CDR2 FQNEAQ. V dropped 0 bases and J dropped 7 bases, with 15 bases sitting between them. The CDR3 DNA follows: TGTGCCAGCAGCTTAGCCCTACAGGGCAGGGCTGGCTACACCTTC. Encoded protein: CASSLALQGRAGYTF.

This clone was seen repeatedly, ten times or more. The CDR3 loop reads CASSQEDQAGANVLTF. The CDR3 DNA follows: TGCGCCAGCAGCCAAGAAGACCAGGCGGGGGCCAACGTCCTGACTTTC. V gene TRBV4-3 combines with J gene TRBJ2-6; D not resolved. Per the germline V gene, CDR1 is LGHNA and CDR2 is YSLEER. V was shortened by 0 bases and J by 4 bases, with 10 bases between the two germline ends. The CDR3 totals 16 residues.

This clone was seen many times. The chain recombines TRBV5-1 with TRBJ2-2, with 7 nucleotides matching TRBD1. In germline, CDR1 is SGHRS, CDR2 YFSETQ. This CDR3 has 18 amino acids. V lost 0 bases, J lost 5 bases, and 13 bases stayed unmatched. CDR3 in DNA: TGCGCCAGCAGCTTGGGGAATCGAGTAACAGGGGTTACCGGGGAGCTGTTTTTT. It yields the protein CASSLGNRVTGVTGELFF. Using reference TRBV5-1 and TRBJ2-2 for the parts outside the CDR3, the full variable domain is KAGVTQTPRYLIKTRGQQVTLSCSPISGHRSVSWYQQTPGQGLQFLFEYFSETQRNKGNFPGRFSGRQFSNSRSEMNVSTLELGDSALYLCASSLGNRVTGVTGELFFGEGSRLTVL.

This clone was picked up many times. The chain recombines TRBV10-3 with TRBJ1-5; 9 bases line up with TRBD1. Per the germline V gene, CDR1 is ENHRY and CDR2 is SYGVKD. After removal of 6 bases from V and 4 bases from J, the junction contained 4 bases not matched to a gene. The CDR3 has 14 amino acids. CDR3 DNA: TGTGCCATCAGCCCCGGGACAGGGAATCAGCCCCAGCATTTT. The encoded protein is CAISPGTGNQPQHF.

In its sample, this clone was seen many times. The chain employs TRBV19 and TRBJ1-2; weak D call: TRBD1 (6 bases). Deletions cut 4 bases from V and 8 bases from J, with 20 bases between. Germline-derived CDR1 and CDR2 are LNHDA and SQIVND (reference sequence). This CDR3 contains 15 residues. The CDR3 is CASSTPGQSLRGYTF. The CDR3 DNA sequence: TGTGCCAGTAGTACCCCGGGACAATCGCTGCGGGGCTACACCTTC.

This clone came up many times. This sequence joins TRBV5-4 and TRBJ1-5, with 7 bases identical to TRBD1. The germline V gene encodes CDR1 SGHNT and CDR2 YYREEE (reference sequence). The ends lost 4 bases at V and 4 bases at J; junction bases unmatched: 8. This CDR3 has 15 residues. In DNA, the CDR3 is TGTGCCAGCAGCGAATGGACAGGAGGGAATCAGCCCCAGCATTTT. Translated, it gives CASSEWTGGNQPQHF.

There are a few counts of this clone. V gene TRBV11-3 combines with J gene TRBJ2-5, with 8 bases fitting TRBD1. Per germline, CDR1 SGHNT and CDR2 YENEEA. The trim removed 3 bases at V and 4 bases at J, leaving 7 bases unmatched. The CDR3 extends over 15 amino acids. For the CDR3, the DNA is TGTGCCAGCAGCTTGGGTGACAGGGGCCCAGAGACCCAGTACTTC. It is translated as CASSLGDRGPETQYF.

This clone was counted at least ten times. J is TRBJ2-2 and V is TRBV10-3; D might be TRBD1 (5 bases). Germline CDR1 ENHRY, CDR2 SYGVKD. Trimming shortened V by 4 bases and J by 2 bases, and 8 bases separated the two germline ends. The CDR3 sequence is 14 residues long. The DNA of the CDR3 is TGTGCCATCAGTGGGACAAGTAACACCGGGGAGCTGTTTTTT. Translated, it gives CAISGTSNTGELFF.

In this sample, this clone turned up many times. The chain uses TRBV5-1 and TRBJ2-3; 7 positions match TRBD1. Per germline, CDR1 SGHRS and CDR2 YFSETQ. V was pared by 3 bases and J by 4 bases, with 11 bases of the junction left unmatched. This CDR3 is built from 16 residues. In DNA form, the CDR3 reads TGCGCCAGCAGCTCCTCGACAGGGTCCCGCTCAGATACGCAGTATTTT. The encoded protein is CASSSSTGSRSDTQYF.

This clone was observed many times. The chain links TRBV12-3 or TRBV12-4 to TRBJ2-1; TRBD2 agrees at 8 bases. The trim removed 1 base at V and 2 bases at J, leaving 1 base unmatched. This CDR3 region has 15 residues. The CDR3 loop is CASSLGGGPYNEQFF. CDR3 coding DNA: TGTGCCAGCAGTTTAGGCGGGGGGCCCTACAATGAGCAGTTCTTC.

This clone was counted ten times or more. The rearrangement uses TRBV7-2 and TRBJ2-7, with 7 bases matching TRBD2. Trimming removed 5 bases from V and 7 bases from J; junction bases left unmatched: 14. Per the germline V gene, CDR1 is SGHTA and CDR2 is FQGNSA. The CDR3 consists of 15 residues. CDR3 protein: CASSAAGEYLGEQYF. For the CDR3, the DNA is TGTGCCAGCAGCGCCGCGGGGGAATACTTGGGGGAGCAGTACTTC.

This clone came up many times. The V call is TRBV28, the J call TRBJ2-1; TRBD2 agrees at 9 bases. Trimming at V came to 7 bases and at J to 9 bases, leaving 7 bases not matched to a gene. The V gene's germline CDR1 is MDHEN and CDR2 SYDVKM. This CDR3 region has 13 residues. In nucleotides, the CDR3 is TGTGCCAGCAACGGCGGGGGGGCTGGTGAGCAGTTCTTC. Translation: CASNGGGAGEQFF.

This clone was detected many times. V is TRBV12-3 or TRBV12-4 and J is TRBJ2-2, with D perhaps TRBD2 (5 bases). The CDR3 covers 13 residues. V was cut by 6 bases and J by 4 bases, with 9 bases left in between. The CDR3 DNA sequence: TGTGCCAGCAGCGAAACTAGCACCGGGGAGCTGTTTTTT. Translated, it gives CASSETSTGELFF.

The chain couples TRBV12-3 or TRBV12-4 to TRBJ2-6, with 10 bases matching TRBD1. Germline trimming cut 1 base from V and 1 base from J; bases unmatched to any gene: 4. The CDR3 totals 18 residues. CDR3 nucleotides: TGTGCCAGCAGTTTAGGGGGGACAGGGGCGTCTGGGGCCAACGTCCTGACTTTC. Translation: CASSLGGTGASGANVLTF.

This clone came up many times. V is TRBV2 and J is TRBJ2-5; D might be TRBD2 (6 bases). The CDR3 is 14 residues long. V was pared by 10 bases and J by 5 bases, with 20 bases between. In germline, CDR1 is SNHLY, CDR2 FYNNEI. The CDR3 loop is CATADKTRLETQYF. CDR3 coding DNA: TGTGCCACCGCAGATAAGACTAGATTGGAGACCCAGTACTTC.